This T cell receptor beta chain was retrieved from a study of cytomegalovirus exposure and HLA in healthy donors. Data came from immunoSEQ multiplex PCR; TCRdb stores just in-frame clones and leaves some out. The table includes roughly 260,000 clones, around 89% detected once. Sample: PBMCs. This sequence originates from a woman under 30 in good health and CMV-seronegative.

The CDR3 sequence: CASSSTGLGYTF. In DNA form, the CDR3 reads TGCGCCAGCAGTTCGACAGGGCTTGGCTACACCTTC. The chain joins TRBV5-1 to TRBJ1-2; 7 bases align to TRBD1. Germline CDR1 SGHRS, CDR2 YFSETQ. CDR3 length equals 12 residues. V trimming: 5 bases; J trimming: 7 bases; junction bases outside the gene matches: 5. Based on the CDR3 plus reference TRBV5-1 and TRBJ1-2, the full variable domain is KAGVTQTPRYLIKTRGQQVTLSCSPISGHRSVSWYQQTPGQGLQFLFEYFSETQRNKGNFPGRFSGRQFSNSRSEMNVSTLELGDSALYLCASSSTGLGYTFGSGTRLTVV.